This T cell receptor beta chain was documented in a study of T-cell reconstitution after alpha-beta-depleted transplantation in children. This clonotype was found many times. V shed 4 bases, J shed 4 bases, and the junction held 9 bases outside the gene matches. There are 15 residues in the CDR3. The germline gives CDR1 GTSNPN, CDR2 SVGIG (reference sequence). The TCRbeta library incorporated unique molecular identifiers. TCRdb re-called the PCR reads through MiXCR, storing one row per CDR3 protein. The table records about 610,000 distinct CDR3 sequences, approximately 10% of them present only once. This clonotype was obtained from a human donor who donated a stem cell graft to a child with acute myeloid leukemia. V is TRBV30 and J is TRBJ2-1, with TRBD2 matching over 8 bases. The starting material was PBMCs from the stem cell graft donor, obtained from the stem cell graft. The CDR3 coding sequence is TGTGCCTGGACGATGCGGGAGGCCATTTACAATGAGCAGTTCTTC. It translates to CAWTMREAIYNEQFF.